This passage covers 20 T cell receptor beta chains from one sample sequenced in a study of T cell responses to AZD1222 COVID-19 vaccine. Data came from immunoSEQ multiplex PCR; TCRdb stores just in-frame clones and leaves some out. The repertoire consists of about 140,000 clones, with about 86% occurring once and the leading ten covering approximately 3.7%. The starting material was peripheral blood, obtained on day 0 of AZD1222 vaccination. These receptors came from an adult in good health.

The V gene is TRBV30, the J gene TRBJ1-6; the D gene is possibly TRBD1 (6 bases). The CDR3 covers 13 residues. The V gene lost 4 bases and the J gene lost 8 bases, with 12 bases spanning the gap. Germline V lookup: CDR1 GTSNPN, CDR2 SVGIG (reference sequence). CDR3 amino acids: CAWKGGRDSPLHF. The DNA for the CDR3 is TGTGCCTGGAAGGGGGGGCGAGATTCACCCCTCCACTTT.

CDR3: CASWDTMNTEAFF. In nucleotides, the CDR3 is TGTGCCAGCTGGGACACCATGAACACTGAAGCTTTCTTT. The chain combines TRBV28 with TRBJ1-1, with D perhaps TRBD1 (6 bases). This CDR3 has 13 amino acids. Trimming cost V 8 bases and J 0 bases, with 10 bases left between them. Germline CDR1 reads MDHEN; CDR2 reads SYDVKM.

The genes are TRBV7-2 and TRBJ2-7, with TRBD1 as a possible D gene (6 bases). The CDR3 contains 14 residues. V was cut by 5 bases and J by 2 bases, with 13 bases left in between. Germline assignment: CDR1 SGHTA and CDR2 FQGNSA. The CDR3 reads CASSVYRETYEQYF. The CDR3 nucleotides read TGTGCCAGCAGCGTATACAGGGAGACCTACGAGCAGTACTTC.

This chain joins TRBV19 and TRBJ2-7, with a tentative D call TRBD1 (5 bases). The length of the CDR3 is 12 residues. The V gene lost 8 bases and the J gene lost 5 bases, with 13 bases spanning the gap. CDR1 is LNHDA and CDR2 is SQIVND in the germline V gene (reference sequence). CDR3 amino acids: CASQGGVHEQYF. The CDR3 DNA follows: TGTGCCAGTCAGGGTGGGGTCCACGAGCAGTACTTC.

This clone was observed once. This chain joins TRBV11-3 and TRBJ2-2; 8 bases agree with TRBD2. Germline lookup yields CDR1 SGHNT and CDR2 YENEEA. The CDR3 totals 17 residues. V was clipped by 4 bases and J by 1 base; unmatched bases: 8. The CDR3: CASSSPLAGRNTGELFF. The CDR3 region has the DNA TGTGCCAGCAGCTCGCCCCTAGCGGGTCGGAACACCGGGGAGCTGTTTTTT. Variable domain in full (rest from reference TRBV11-3 and TRBJ2-2): EAGVVQSPRYKIIEKKQPVAFWCNPISGHNTLYWYLQNLGQGPELLIRYENEEAVDDSQLPKDRFSAERLKGVDSTLKIQPAELGDSAVYLCASSSPLAGRNTGELFFGEGSRLTVL.

The chain has TRBV5-4 and TRBJ2-5; 15 bases agree with TRBD2. From germline, CDR1 is SGHNT and CDR2 YYREEE (reference sequence). This CDR3 region has 17 residues. The ends lost 0 bases at V and 4 bases at J; junction bases unmatched: 4. The chain's CDR3 is CASSLAPGLAGGETQYF. CDR3 bases: TGTGCCAGCAGCTTGGCCCCGGGACTAGCGGGAGGAGAGACCCAGTACTTC.

The chain links TRBV9 to TRBJ2-4; TRBD1 agrees at 9 bases. V lost 0 bases to trimming and J lost 7 bases; unmatched junction nucleotides: 5. Germline CDR1 is SGDLS and CDR2 is YYNGEE. This CDR3 contains 15 residues. In DNA, the CDR3 is TGTGCCAGCAGCGTAGGCTCAGACAGGGGGAACATTCAGTACTTC. It yields the protein CASSVGSDRGNIQYF.

CDR3 DNA: TGTGCCAGCAGCAAAGTGGGGGACAGGGTGAAGAGCAATCAGCCCCAGCATTTT. This codes for CASSKVGDRVKSNQPQHF. This sequence joins TRBV21-1 and TRBJ1-5; TRBD1, the table's D call, was not compared with the DNA. TRBV21-1 is designated a pseudogene. CDR3 length equals 18 residues.

The chain carries TRBV6-1 and TRBJ1-1; D is undetermined. V dropped 3 bases and J dropped 5 bases, with 13 bases sitting between them. The germline gives CDR1 MNHNS, CDR2 SASEGT. This CDR3 has 14 residues. The CDR3 loop is CASSELGIGTEAFF. The CDR3 DNA follows: TGTGCCAGCAGTGAGTTGGGGATAGGTACTGAAGCTTTCTTT.

The chain has TRBV7-6 and TRBJ1-1; D not resolved. CDR1 SGHVS and CDR2 FNYEAQ come from the germline V gene. CDR3 length equals 20 residues. Trimming pared 5 bases from V and 0 bases from J, leaving 28 bases between. The CDR3 DNA reads TGTGCCAGCAGCCAACTCTTAGGGTCCGGACGATTAGACATGAACACTGAAGCTTTCTTT. The encoded protein is CASSQLLGSGRLDMNTEAFF.

The chain links TRBV7-2 to TRBJ2-3; 11 bases fit TRBD2. Germline loops: CDR1 SGHTA, CDR2 FQGNSA. Losses at the gene ends were 6 bases for V and 4 bases for J; bases not matched to a gene: 9. CDR3 length equals 16 residues. CDR3 sequence (DNA): TGTGCCAGCAGTCCGCGACTAGCGGGACTCCCAGATACGCAGTATTTT. The encoded protein is CASSPRLAGLPDTQYF.

This clone was seen just once. The chain is built from TRBV6-5 and TRBJ2-2; 9 positions match TRBD2. This CDR3 spans 14 amino acids. The germline gives CDR1 MNHEY, CDR2 SVGAGI. V shed 1 base and J 8 bases; nucleotides not matched to a gene: 2. CDR3 protein: CASSYYSGRGELFF. The CDR3 DNA reads TGTGCCAGCAGTTACTATAGCGGGAGAGGGGAGCTGTTTTTT.

This clone was recorded once. The J gene is TRBJ2-1, the V gene TRBV19; 12 nucleotides match TRBD1. The V segment lost 4 bases and the J segment 7 bases; nucleotides outside the gene matches: 14. The CDR3 length is 18 residues. The germline gives CDR1 LNHDA, CDR2 SQIVND (reference sequence). Here the CDR3 reads CASSKPPAGTGGLNEQFF. The CDR3 DNA is TGTGCCAGTAGTAAACCCCCCGCTGGGACAGGGGGCCTGAATGAGCAGTTCTTC. The whole variable domain, filled in from reference TRBV19 and TRBJ2-1, reads DGGITQSPKYLFRKEGQNVTLSCEQNLNHDAMYWYRQDPGQGLRLIYYSQIVNDFQKGDIAEGYSVSREKKESFPLTVTSAQKNPTAFYLCASSKPPAGTGGLNEQFFGPGTRLTVL.

The chain uses TRBV5-1 and TRBJ1-2; weak D call: TRBD1 (6 bases). Germline-derived CDR1 and CDR2 are SGHRS and YFSETQ. The V end lost 0 bases, the J end lost 5 bases, and 11 bases lay between the germline ends. This CDR3 has 14 residues. DNA of the CDR3: TGCGCCAGCAGCTTGGACGGACAGACGTATGGCTACACCTTC. Translating it yields CASSLDGQTYGYTF.

For the CDR3, the DNA is TGTGCCGTCCGGGGGCCCGGCATTATACAGGATGAAAAACTGTTTTTT. Translating it yields CAVRGPGIIQDEKLFF. This rearrangement joins TRBV2 to TRBJ1-4; maybe TRBD1 (6 bases). Germline V lookup: CDR1 SNHLY, CDR2 FYNNEI. The CDR3 consists of 16 residues. The V gene lost 11 bases and the J gene lost 6 bases, with 25 bases spanning the gap.

The rearrangement links TRBV28 to TRBJ1-1, with D perhaps matching TRBD1 (6 bases). The CDR3 sequence is 13 residues long. Trimming removed 8 bases at V and 6 bases at J, with 16 bases between. Germline V CDR1 and CDR2: MDHEN, SYDVKM. CDR3: CASLRGMLAEAFF. CDR3 sequence (DNA): TGTGCCAGCCTAAGGGGGATGTTGGCTGAAGCTTTCTTT.

The rearrangement links TRBV6-2 or TRBV6-3 to TRBJ2-7; D not certain. The CDR3 contains 15 residues. CDR1 MNHEY and CDR2 SVGEGT come from the germline V gene. Trimming took off 2 bases at V and 1 base at J, with 12 bases between the two ends. The DNA of the CDR3 is TGTGCCAGCAGTTACACCCCTCTAGGATCCTACGAGCAGTACTTC. It translates to CASSYTPLGSYEQYF.

V gene TRBV7-6 combines with J gene TRBJ1-1; D is undetermined. CDR1 and CDR2 (germline): SGHVS, FNYEAQ. The CDR3 extends over 13 amino acids. Trimming took 1 base from V and 9 from J, leaving 12 bases between them. In DNA, the CDR3 is TGTGCCAGCAGCTTAGATCACAGCTCGCAAGCTTTCTTT. Amino acid sequence: CASSLDHSSQAFF.

CDR3: CSATTGAEAFF. In DNA form, the CDR3 reads TGCAGTGCCACAACAGGGGCGGAAGCTTTCTTT. This rearrangement joins TRBV20-1 to TRBJ1-1; TRBD1 matches 7 bases. J gave up 8 bases and V 6 bases, and 6 bases lay outside the gene matches. The CDR3 runs 11 residues. CDR1 and CDR2 (germline): DFQATT, SNEGSKA (reference sequence).

This clone was recorded once. This chain links TRBV3-1 (or the pseudogene TRBV3-2) with TRBJ1-2; TRBD1 aligns across 7 bases. The CDR3 spans 13 residues. Trimming cost V 5 bases and J 6 bases; bases outside gene matches: 6. Germline CDR1 and CDR2: LGHDT and YNNKEL (reference sequence). In DNA, the CDR3 is TGTGCCAGCAGCTTGGAGAGGGGGCATGGCTACACCTTC. It codes for CASSLERGHGYTF.